This entry features one T cell receptor (beta chain) sequence. What this receptor recognizes is not known. From each donor, an approximately 2.5 ml peripheral blood sample was drawn into PAXgene tubes and stored at -80 degrees C. Total RNA was isolated from whole blood with the PAXgene blood miRNA kit on an automated QIAcube, without T cell sorting. Peripheral blood from monozygotic twin pairs, either concordant or discordant for inflammatory bowel disease, underwent deep TCRalpha and TCRbeta repertoire profiling that used unique molecular barcoding. Smoking habits were recorded for all twin pairs, and individuals were classified as current, former or never smokers. The protocol used for the library was 5' RACE. The input for every TCR library was around 3,600 ng of total RNA. For each sample, cDNA synthesis with SMARTScribe reverse transcriptase was split into eight separate reactions. Unique molecular identifiers containing a 6-nucleotide sample barcode were introduced through template switching during cDNA synthesis. Amplification of TCRalpha and TCRbeta cDNA involved two nested PCRs of 16 and 9 cycles, and each PCR was followed by bead purification. Before amplification, the cDNA was treated with uracil DNA-glycosylase and purified using the QIAquick PCR purification kit. The second PCR added Illumina TruSeq-compatible adapters along with sample-specific barcodes. TapeStation and Qubit were used to check library quality and concentration, and 4.5 to 6.5 ng of each library was pooled. Sequencing of the pooled libraries was done on an Illumina HiSeq2500 single-index Rapid Run using custom sequencing primers and 2 x 100 bp reads. As for the authors' bioinformatics: UMI-based consensus assembly with MiGEC version 1.2.6 was used to correct PCR and sequencing errors. V(D)J alignment, clonotype assembly and CDR3 extraction were performed with MiXCR version 2.1.1. To normalise gene usage, clonotype sharing and MAIT/NKT TCR abundance, the top 1000, 10 000 and 20 000 clonotypes in each sample were analysed. Diversity was computed as the inverse Simpson index with the vegan R package after downsampling to 27 000 UMIs. Paired Mann-Whitney U tests were applied to discordant twin pairs, and Benjamini-Hochberg correction was used for multiple testing. Once TCRdb had reprocessed the reads, it stored one entry per CDR3 protein sequence and supplied no DNA. These V and J calls rely on TCRdb rather than the paper's analysis. The sample table gives 300,000 to 450,000 distinct CDR3 sequences. The ten largest clonotypes hold 2% to 3% of the sample.

This entry is derived from a study of monozygotic twins with inflammatory bowel disease (dated 2019 in TCRdb). With regard to the full study: The full study comprised 30 or so monozygotic twin pairs: nine German pairs (four IBD-concordant, five IBD-discordant) and 19 IBD-discordant Danish pairs. Disease-associated traits were sought mainly through comparisons between IBD patients and their genetically identical healthy co-twins within discordant pairs. Each individual had, on average, about 151 000 unique TCRalpha sequences and 181 000 unique TCRbeta sequences available for analysis.

The germline V gene encodes CDR1 MNHEY and CDR2 SMNVEV (reference sequence). The CDR3 runs 19 amino acids, cysteine and phenylalanine included. No DNA was logged. What the work shows at the level of the full study, not this receptor alone: IBD patients shared fewer clonotypes with other individuals than healthy twins did, most markedly in patients showing signs of disease activity. Concordant and discordant twins showed no difference in repertoire similarity, possibly because of limited statistical power. The results gave no support for a single strong signal or clonotype linked to IBD. Measured by the inverse Simpson index, TCRbeta repertoire diversity was lower in IBD patients than in their healthy co-twins. Because patients were on differing immunosuppressive treatments, the repertoires may have picked up extra background noise and inter-individual variability. The analysis was unable to tell apart different T cell subtypes.

The material sequenced was blood. Rearrangement joined TRBV27 to TRBJ2-3; TCRdb designates TRBD2, a call that cannot be tested without DNA. The sequence derives from a human donor with ulcerative colitis or Crohn's disease, or a healthy co-twin of an affected twin (not recorded which). CDR3 protein: CASSFLNRLAGGRADTQYF.